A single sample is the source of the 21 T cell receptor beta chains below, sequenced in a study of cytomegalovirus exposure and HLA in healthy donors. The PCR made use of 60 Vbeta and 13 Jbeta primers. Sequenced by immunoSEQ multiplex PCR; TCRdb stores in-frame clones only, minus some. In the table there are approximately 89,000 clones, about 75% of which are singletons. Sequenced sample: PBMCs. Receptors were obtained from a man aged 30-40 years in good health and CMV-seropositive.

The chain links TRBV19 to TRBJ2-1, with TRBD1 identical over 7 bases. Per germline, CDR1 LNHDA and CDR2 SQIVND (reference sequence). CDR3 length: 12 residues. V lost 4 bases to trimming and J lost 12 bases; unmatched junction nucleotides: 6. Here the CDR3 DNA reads TGTGCCAGTAGTAACAGGGGTCTTGGGCAGTTCTTC. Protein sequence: CASSNRGLGQFF.

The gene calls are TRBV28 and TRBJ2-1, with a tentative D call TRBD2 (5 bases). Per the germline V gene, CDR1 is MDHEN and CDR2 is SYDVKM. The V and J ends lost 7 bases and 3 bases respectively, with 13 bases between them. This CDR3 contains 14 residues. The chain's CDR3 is CASKPDGIYNEQFF. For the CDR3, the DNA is TGTGCCAGCAAACCTGACGGGATCTACAATGAGCAGTTCTTC.

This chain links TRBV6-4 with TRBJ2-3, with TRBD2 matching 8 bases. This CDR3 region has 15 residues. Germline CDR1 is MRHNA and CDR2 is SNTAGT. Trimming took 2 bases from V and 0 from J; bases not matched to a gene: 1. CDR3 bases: TGTGCCAGCAGTGACGTAGCGGGGAGCACAGATACGCAGTATTTT. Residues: CASSDVAGSTDTQYF.

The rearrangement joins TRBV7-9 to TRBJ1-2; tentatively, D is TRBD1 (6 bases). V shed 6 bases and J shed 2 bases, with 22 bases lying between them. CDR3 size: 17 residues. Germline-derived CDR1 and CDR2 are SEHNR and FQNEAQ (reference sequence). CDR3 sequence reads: CASRRSGGQTPNYGYTF. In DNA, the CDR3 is TGTGCCAGCAGACGAAGCGGGGGCCAAACCCCGAACTATGGCTACACCTTC.

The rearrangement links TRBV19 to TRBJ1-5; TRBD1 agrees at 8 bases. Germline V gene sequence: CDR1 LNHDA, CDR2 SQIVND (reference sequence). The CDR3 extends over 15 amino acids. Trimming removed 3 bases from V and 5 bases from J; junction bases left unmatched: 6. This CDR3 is CASSMGDRLHQPQHF. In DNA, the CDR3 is TGTGCCAGTAGTATGGGGGACAGGTTACATCAGCCCCAGCATTTT. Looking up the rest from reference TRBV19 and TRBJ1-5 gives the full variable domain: DGGITQSPKYLFRKEGQNVTLSCEQNLNHDAMYWYRQDPGQGLRLIYYSQIVNDFQKGDIAEGYSVSREKKESFPLTVTSAQKNPTAFYLCASSMGDRLHQPQHFGDGTRLSIL.

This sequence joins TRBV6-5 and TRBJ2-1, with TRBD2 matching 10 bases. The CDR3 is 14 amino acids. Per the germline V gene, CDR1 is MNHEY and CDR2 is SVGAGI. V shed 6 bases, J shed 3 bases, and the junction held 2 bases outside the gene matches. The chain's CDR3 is CASRAGGVYNEQFF. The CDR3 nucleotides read TGTGCCAGCAGAGCGGGGGGGGTCTACAATGAGCAGTTCTTC.

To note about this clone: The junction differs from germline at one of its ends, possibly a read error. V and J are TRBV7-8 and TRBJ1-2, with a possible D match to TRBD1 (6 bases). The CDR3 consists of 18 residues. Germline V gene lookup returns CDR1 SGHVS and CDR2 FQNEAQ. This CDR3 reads CASSSAAIGQPKTYSYTF. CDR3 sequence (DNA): TGTGCCAGCAGCTCCGCCGCTATAGGACAGCCGAAGACCTATAGCTACACCTTC.

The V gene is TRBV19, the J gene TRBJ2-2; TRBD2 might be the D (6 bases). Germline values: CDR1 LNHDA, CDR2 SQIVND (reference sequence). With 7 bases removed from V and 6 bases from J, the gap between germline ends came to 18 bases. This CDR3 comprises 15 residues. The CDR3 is CASKGNLAWSGELFF. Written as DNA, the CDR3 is TGTGCCAGTAAAGGGAACCTAGCGTGGTCCGGGGAGCTGTTTTTT.

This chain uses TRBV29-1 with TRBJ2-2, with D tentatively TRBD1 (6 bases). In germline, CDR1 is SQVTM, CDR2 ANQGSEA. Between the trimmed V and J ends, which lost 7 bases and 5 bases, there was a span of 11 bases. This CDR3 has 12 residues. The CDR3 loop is CSAWDTTGELFF. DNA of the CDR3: TGCAGCGCTTGGGACACAACCGGGGAGCTGTTTTTT.

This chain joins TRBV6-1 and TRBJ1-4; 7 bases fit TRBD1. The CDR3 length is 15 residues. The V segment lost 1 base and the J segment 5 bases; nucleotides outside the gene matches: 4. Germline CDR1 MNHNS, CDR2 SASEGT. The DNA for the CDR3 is TGTGCCAGCAGTGAAGGAGGGACAGAAAATGAAAAACTGTTTTTT. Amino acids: CASSEGGTENEKLFF.

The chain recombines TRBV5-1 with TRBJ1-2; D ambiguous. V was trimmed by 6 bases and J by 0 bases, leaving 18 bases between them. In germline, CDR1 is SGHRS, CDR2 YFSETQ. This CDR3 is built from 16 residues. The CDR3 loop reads CASTPTGIQANYGYTF. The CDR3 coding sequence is TGCGCCAGCACCCCGACGGGGATTCAAGCTAACTATGGCTACACCTTC.

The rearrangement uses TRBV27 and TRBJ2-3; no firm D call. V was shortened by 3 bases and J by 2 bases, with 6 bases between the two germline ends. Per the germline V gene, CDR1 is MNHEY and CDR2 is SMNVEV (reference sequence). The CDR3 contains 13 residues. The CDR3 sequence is CASSFRVTDTQYF. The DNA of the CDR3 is TGTGCCAGCAGTTTCCGAGTCACAGATACGCAGTATTTT.

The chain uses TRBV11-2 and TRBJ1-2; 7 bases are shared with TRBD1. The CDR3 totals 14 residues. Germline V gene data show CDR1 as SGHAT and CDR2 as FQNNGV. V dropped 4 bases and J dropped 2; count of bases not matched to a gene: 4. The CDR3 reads CASSSTTGNYGYTF. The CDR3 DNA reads TGTGCCAGCAGCTCCACGACAGGGAACTATGGCTACACCTTC.

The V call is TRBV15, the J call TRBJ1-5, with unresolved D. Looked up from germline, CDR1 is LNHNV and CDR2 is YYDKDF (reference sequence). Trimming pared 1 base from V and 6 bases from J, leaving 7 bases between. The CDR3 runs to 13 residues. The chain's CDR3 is CATSRAPGQPQHF. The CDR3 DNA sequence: TGTGCCACCAGCAGAGCCCCAGGTCAGCCCCAGCATTTT.

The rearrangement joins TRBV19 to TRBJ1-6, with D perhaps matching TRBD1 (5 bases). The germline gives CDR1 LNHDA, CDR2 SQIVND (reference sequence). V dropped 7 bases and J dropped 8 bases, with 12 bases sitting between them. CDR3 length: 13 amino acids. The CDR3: CASNWGEDSPLHF. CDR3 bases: TGTGCCAGTAATTGGGGGGAGGATTCACCCCTCCACTTT. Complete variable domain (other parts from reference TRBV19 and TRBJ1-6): DGGITQSPKYLFRKEGQNVTLSCEQNLNHDAMYWYRQDPGQGLRLIYYSQIVNDFQKGDIAEGYSVSREKKESFPLTVTSAQKNPTAFYLCASNWGEDSPLHFGNGTRLTVT.

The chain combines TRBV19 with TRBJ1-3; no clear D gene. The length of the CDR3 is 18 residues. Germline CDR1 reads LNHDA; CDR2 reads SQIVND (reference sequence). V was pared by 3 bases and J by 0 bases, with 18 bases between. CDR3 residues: CASSMAPLAPSSGNTIYF. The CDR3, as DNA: TGTGCCAGTAGTATGGCCCCTCTGGCACCTTCCTCTGGAAACACCATATATTTT.

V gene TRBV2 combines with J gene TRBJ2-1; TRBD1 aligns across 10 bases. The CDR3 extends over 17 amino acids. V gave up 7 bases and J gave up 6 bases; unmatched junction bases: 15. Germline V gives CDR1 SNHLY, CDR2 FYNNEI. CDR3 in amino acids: CASTSAGGGQGSNEQFF. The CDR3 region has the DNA TGTGCCAGCACCTCGGCGGGCGGGGGACAGGGGTCCAATGAGCAGTTCTTC.

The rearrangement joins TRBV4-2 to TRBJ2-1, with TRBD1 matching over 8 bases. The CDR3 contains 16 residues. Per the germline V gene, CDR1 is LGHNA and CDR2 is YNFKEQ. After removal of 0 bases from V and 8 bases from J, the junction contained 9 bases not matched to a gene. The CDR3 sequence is CASSQDLGQGGDEQFF. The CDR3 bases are TGTGCCAGCAGCCAAGATTTAGGACAGGGTGGGGATGAGCAGTTCTTC.

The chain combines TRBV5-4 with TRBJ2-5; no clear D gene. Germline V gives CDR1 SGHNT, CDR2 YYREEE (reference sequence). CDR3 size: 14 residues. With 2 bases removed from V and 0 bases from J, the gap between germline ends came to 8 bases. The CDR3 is CASSFGRYQETQYF. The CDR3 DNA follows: TGTGCCAGCAGCTTCGGCAGGTACCAAGAGACCCAGTACTTC. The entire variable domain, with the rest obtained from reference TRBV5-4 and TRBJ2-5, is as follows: ETGVTQSPTHLIKTRGQQVTLRCSSQSGHNTVSWYQQALGQGPQFIFQYYREEENGRGNFPPRFSGLQFPNYSSELNVNALELDDSALYLCASSFGRYQETQYFGPGTRLLVL.

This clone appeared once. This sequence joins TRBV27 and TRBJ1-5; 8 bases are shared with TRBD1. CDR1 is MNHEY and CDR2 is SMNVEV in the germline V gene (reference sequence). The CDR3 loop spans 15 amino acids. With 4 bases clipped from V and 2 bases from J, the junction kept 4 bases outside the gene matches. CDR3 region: CASSSQGAGNQPQHF. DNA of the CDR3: TGTGCCAGCAGTTCCCAGGGGGCGGGCAATCAGCCCCAGCATTTT.

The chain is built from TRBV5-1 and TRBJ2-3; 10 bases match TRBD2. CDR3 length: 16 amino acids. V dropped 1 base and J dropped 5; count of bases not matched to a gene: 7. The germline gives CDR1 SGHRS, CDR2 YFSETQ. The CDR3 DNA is TGCGCCAGCAGCTTGTATAGCGGGGGGTCGGAAGATACGCAGTATTTT. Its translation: CASSLYSGGSEDTQYF.